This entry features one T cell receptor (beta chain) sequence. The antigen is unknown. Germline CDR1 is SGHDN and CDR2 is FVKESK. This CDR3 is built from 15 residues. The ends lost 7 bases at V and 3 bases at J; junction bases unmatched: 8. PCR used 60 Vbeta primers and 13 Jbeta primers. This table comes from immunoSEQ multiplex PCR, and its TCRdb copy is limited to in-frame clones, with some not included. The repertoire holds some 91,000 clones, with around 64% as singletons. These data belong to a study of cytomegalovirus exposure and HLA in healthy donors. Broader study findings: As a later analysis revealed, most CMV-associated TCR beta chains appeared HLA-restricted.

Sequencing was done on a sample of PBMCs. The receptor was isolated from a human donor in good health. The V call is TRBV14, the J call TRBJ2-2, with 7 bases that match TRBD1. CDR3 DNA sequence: TGTGCCAGCAAGTTGGGACAGCAAGACACCGGGGAGCTGTTTTTT. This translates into CASKLGQQDTGELFF.